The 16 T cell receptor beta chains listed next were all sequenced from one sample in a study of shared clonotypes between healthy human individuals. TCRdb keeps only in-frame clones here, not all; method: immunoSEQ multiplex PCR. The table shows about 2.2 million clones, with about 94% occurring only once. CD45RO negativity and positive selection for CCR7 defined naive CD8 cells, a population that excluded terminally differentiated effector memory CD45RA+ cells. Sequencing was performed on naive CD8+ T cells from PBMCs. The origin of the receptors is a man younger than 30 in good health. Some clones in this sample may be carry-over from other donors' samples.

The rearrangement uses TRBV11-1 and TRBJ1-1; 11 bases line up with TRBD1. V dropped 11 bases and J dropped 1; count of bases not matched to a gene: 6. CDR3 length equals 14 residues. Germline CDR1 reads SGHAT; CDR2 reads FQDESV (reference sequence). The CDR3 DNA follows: TGTGCCGGCGGAGGGACAGGGGGGAACACTGAAGCTTTCTTT. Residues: CAGGGTGGNTEAFF.

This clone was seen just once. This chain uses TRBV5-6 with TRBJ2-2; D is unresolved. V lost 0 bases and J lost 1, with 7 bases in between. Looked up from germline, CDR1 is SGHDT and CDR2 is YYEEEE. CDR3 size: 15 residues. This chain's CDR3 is CASSLGGMNTGELFF. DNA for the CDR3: TGTGCCAGCAGCTTGGGCGGAATGAACACCGGGGAGCTGTTTTTT.

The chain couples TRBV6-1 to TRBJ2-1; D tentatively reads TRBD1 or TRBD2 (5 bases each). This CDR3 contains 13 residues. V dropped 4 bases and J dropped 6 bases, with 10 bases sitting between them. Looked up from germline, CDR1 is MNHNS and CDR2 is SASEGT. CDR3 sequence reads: CASSGGPSNEQFF. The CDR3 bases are TGTGCCAGCAGTGGGGGACCGAGCAATGAGCAGTTCTTC.

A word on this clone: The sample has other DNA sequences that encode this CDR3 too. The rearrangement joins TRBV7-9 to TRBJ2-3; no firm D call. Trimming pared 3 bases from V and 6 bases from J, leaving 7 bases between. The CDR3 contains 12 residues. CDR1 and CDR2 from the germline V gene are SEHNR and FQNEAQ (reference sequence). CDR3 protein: CASSFSLDTQYF. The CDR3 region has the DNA TGTGCCAGCAGCTTCAGCTTGGATACGCAGTATTTT.

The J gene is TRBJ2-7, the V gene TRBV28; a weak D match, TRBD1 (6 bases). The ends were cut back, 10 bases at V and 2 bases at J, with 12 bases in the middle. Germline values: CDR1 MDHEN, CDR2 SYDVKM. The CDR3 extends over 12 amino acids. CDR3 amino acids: CATGTQPYEQYF. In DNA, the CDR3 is TGTGCCACCGGGACACAACCCTACGAGCAGTACTTC.

The CDR3 DNA reads as TGCGCCAGCAGACAGTTTGCCGGGACTAGCGGGAGGAATGAGCAGTTCTTC. Translation: CASRQFAGTSGRNEQFF. The genes are TRBV4-1 and TRBJ2-1, with 15 bases identical to TRBD2. The CDR3 runs 17 residues. Per germline, CDR1 MGHRA and CDR2 YSYEKL. Losses at the gene ends were 6 bases for V and 7 bases for J; bases not matched to a gene: 10.

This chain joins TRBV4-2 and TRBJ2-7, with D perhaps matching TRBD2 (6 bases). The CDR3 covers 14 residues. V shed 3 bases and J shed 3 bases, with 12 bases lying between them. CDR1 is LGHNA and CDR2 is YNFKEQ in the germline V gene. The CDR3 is CASSQGSGNYEQYF. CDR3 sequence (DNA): TGTGCCAGCAGCCAGGGTAGCGGTAACTACGAGCAGTACTTC.

CDR3 region: CASSDNEKLFF. The DNA for the CDR3 is TGTGCCAGCAGCGATAATGAAAAACTGTTTTTT. This rearrangement joins TRBV9 to TRBJ1-4; D ambiguous. Germline assignment: CDR1 SGDLS and CDR2 YYNGEE. The CDR3 consists of 11 residues. V was pared by 3 bases and J by 4 bases, with 1 base between.

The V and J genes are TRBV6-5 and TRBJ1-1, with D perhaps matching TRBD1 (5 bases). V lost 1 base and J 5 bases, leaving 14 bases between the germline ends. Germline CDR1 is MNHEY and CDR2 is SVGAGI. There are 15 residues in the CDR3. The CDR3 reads CASSYLRGVGTEAFF. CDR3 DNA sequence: TGTGCCAGCAGTTACTTGAGGGGTGTTGGTACTGAAGCTTTCTTT.

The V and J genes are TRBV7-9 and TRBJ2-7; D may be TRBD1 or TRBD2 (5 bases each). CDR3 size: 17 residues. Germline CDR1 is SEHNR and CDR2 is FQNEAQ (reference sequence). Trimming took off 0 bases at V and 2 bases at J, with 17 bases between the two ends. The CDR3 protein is CASSLAEGPTRTYEQYF. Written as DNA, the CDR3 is TGTGCCAGCAGCTTAGCTGAGGGGCCCACCCGTACCTACGAGCAGTACTTC.

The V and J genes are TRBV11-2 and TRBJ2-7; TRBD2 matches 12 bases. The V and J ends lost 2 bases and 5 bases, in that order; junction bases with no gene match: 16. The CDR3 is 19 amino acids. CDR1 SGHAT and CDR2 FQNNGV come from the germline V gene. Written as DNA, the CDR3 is TGTGCCAGCAGCTTATGGGTTTCCCCTAGCGGGAGGGCCGGGGACGAGCAGTACTTC. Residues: CASSLWVSPSGRAGDEQYF.

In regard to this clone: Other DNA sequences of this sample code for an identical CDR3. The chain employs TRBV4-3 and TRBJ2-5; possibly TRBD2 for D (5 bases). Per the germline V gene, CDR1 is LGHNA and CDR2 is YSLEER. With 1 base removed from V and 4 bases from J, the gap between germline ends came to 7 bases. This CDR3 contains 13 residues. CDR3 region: CASSQGGRETQYF. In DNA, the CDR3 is TGCGCCAGCAGCCAAGGAGGGCGAGAGACCCAGTACTTC.

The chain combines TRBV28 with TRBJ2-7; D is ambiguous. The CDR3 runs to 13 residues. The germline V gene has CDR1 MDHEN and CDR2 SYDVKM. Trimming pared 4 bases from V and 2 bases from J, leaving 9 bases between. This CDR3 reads CASSYGPTYEQYF. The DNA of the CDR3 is TGTGCCAGCAGTTACGGTCCAACCTACGAGCAGTACTTC.

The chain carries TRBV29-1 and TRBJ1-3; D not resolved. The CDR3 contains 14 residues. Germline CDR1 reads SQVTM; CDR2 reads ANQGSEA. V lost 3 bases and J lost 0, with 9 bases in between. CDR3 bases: TGCAGCGTTGAGTGGTCCGACTCTGGAAACACCATATATTTT. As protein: CSVEWSDSGNTIYF.

The CDR3 bases are TGTGCCAGCTCTGGGCGAAATGAGCAGTTCTTC. It codes for CASSGRNEQFF. The chain employs TRBV14 and TRBJ2-1; D is unclear. V was trimmed by 8 bases and J by 7 bases, leaving 9 bases between them. This CDR3 comprises 11 residues. Germline assignment: CDR1 SGHDN and CDR2 FVKESK.

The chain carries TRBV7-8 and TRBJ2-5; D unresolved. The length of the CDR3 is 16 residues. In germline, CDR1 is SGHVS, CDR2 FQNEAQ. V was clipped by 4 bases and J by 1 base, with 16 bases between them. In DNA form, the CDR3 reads TGTGCCAGCAGCTCAGGTCCGGAATATGTCCAAGAGACCCAGTACTTC. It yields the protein CASSSGPEYVQETQYF.